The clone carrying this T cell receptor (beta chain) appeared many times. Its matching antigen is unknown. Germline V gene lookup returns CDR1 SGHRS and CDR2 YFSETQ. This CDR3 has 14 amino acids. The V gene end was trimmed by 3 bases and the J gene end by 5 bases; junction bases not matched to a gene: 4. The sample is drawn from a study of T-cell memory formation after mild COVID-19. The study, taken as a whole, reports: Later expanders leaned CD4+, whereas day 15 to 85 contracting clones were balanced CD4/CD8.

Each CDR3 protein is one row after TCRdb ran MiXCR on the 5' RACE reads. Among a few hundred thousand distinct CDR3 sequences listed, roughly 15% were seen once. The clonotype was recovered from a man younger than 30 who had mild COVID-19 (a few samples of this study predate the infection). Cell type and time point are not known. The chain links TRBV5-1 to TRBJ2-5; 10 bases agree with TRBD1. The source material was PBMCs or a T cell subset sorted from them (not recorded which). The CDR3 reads CASSSTGGRETQYF. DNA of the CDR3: TGCGCCAGCAGCTCGACAGGGGGCAGGGAGACCCAGTACTTC.